The 2 T cell receptor beta chains below were found in one sample sequenced in a study of blood T cell repertoires in COVID-19. Only in-frame clones appear in the TCRdb table, and some are missing; sequencing was by immunoSEQ multiplex PCR. The table has approximately 260,000 clones, about 90% seen once. The sequencing sample was made of PBMCs or T cells enriched from blood (not recorded which). These receptors all stem from a woman younger than 35 who had recovered from COVID-19.

The chain is built from TRBV3-1 (or the pseudogene TRBV3-2) and TRBJ2-2, with 8 bases fitting TRBD2. The CDR3 is 16 residues long. V lost 3 bases and J lost 4; bases outside the gene matches: 7. Germline lookup yields CDR1 LGHDT and CDR2 YNNKEL (reference sequence). CDR3 residues: CASSHYGLAPTGELFF. DNA of the CDR3: TGTGCCAGCAGCCACTATGGACTAGCCCCCACCGGGGAGCTGTTTTTT.

The chain has TRBV5-4 and TRBJ1-1; 7 bases line up with TRBD1. Per germline, CDR1 SGHNT and CDR2 YYREEE (reference sequence). The CDR3 loop spans 17 amino acids. V lost 0 bases and J lost 0; bases outside the gene matches: 8. The CDR3 sequence is CASSLAQGRHLNTEAFF. The CDR3 bases are TGTGCCAGCAGCTTGGCACAGGGGCGACACTTGAACACTGAAGCTTTCTTT.